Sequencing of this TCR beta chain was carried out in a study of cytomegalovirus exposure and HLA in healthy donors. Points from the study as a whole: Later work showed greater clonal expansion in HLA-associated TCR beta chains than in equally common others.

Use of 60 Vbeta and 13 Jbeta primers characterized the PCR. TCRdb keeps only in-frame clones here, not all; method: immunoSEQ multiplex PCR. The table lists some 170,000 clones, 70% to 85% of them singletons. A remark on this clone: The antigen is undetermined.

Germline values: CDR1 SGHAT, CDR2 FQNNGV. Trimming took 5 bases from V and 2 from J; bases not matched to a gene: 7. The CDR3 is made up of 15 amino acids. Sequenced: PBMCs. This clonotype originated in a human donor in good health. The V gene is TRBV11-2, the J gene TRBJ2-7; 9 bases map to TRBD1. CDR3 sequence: CASSLTGTGTYEQYF. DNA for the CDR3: TGTGCCAGCAGCCTTACCGGGACAGGGACCTACGAGCAGTACTTC.